This note documents a single T cell receptor (beta chain) sequence. Germline V lookup: CDR1 MNHNS, CDR2 SASEGT. The germline V and J ends were trimmed by 2 bases and 2 bases, with 12 bases remaining between them. The CDR3 consists of 15 residues. These data are taken from a study of cytomegalovirus exposure and HLA in healthy donors. PCR primers comprised 60 Vbeta and 13 Jbeta primers. Profiled with immunoSEQ multiplex PCR; TCRdb holds only in-frame clones, not every one. Among 150,000 or so clones listed, about 79% were seen once. The receptor was isolated from a woman aged 50 to 60 in good health and CMV-seropositive. The sequenced sample was PBMCs. The chain employs TRBV6-1 and TRBJ1-1; D gene uncertain. DNA of the CDR3: TGTGCCAGCAGTGAATTCCAGATTGTTAACACTGAAGCTTTCTTT. This encodes CASSEFQIVNTEAFF.